This TCR beta chain comes out of a study of T cells in Graves' hyperthyroidism and ophthalmopathy. About the research overall: Blood was drawn when the patient was first diagnosed and still untreated.

Amplified TCR beta CDR3 regions derived from RNA transcripts. An initial round of RT-PCR targeting the TCR CDR3 relied on the HTBI primer set. TCRdb re-called the multiplex PCR reads through MiXCR, storing one row per CDR3 protein. The repertoire holds about 300,000 distinct CDR3 sequences, with more than 10% as singletons. The CDR3 contains 15 residues. Germline V CDR1 and CDR2: ENHRY, SYGVKD. V trimming: 7 bases; J trimming: 1 base; junction bases outside the gene matches: 6. Thyroid ultrasound and orbital computed tomography, with clinical symptoms and serum thyroxine and TRAb, informed diagnoses. The authors took PBMCs from over 8.5 ml fresh peripheral blood. Ten or more counts support this clonotype.

The origin of this receptor is a woman aged 25 to 39 with Graves' hyperthyroidism that later progressed to Graves' ophthalmopathy. The V gene is TRBV10-3, the J gene TRBJ1-2; 10 positions agree with TRBD1. Sequencing input: blood. For the CDR3, the DNA is TGTGCCATCACCCCGGGACAGGGGAATAACTATGGCTACACCTTC. The encoded protein is CAITPGQGNNYGYTF.